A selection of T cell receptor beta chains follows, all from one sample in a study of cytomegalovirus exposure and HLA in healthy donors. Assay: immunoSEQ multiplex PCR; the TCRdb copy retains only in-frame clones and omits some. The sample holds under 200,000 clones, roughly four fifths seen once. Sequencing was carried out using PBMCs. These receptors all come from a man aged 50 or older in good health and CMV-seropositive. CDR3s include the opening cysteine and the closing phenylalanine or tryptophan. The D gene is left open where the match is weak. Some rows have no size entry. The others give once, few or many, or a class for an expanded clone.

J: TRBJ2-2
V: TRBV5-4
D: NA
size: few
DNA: TGTGCCAGCAGCTTGGGACGGGGCACCGGGGAGCTGTTTTTT
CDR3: CASSLGRGTGELFF

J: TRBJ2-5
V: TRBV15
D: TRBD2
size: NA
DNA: TGTGCCACCAGCAGAGGGGCGGGGGGATGGGAAGAGACCCAGTACTTC
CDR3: CATSRGAGGWEETQYF

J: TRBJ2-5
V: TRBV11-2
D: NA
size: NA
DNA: TGTGCCAGCAGCTTAGTCGCTAGGGGAGAGACCCAGTACTTC
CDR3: CASSLVARGETQYF

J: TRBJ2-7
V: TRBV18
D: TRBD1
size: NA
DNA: TGTGCCAGCTCACCCGGGACAGCAGCCCTCTACGAGCAGTACTTC
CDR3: CASSPGTAALYEQYF

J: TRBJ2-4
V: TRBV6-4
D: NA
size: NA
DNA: TGTGCCGTCGGCCTCAGGAAAAGGAACATTCAGTACTTC
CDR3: CAVGLRKRNIQYF

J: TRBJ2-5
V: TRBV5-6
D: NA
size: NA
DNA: TGTGCCAGCAGCTACCAGGGTTTGAAGGAAGAGACCCAGTACTTC
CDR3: CASSYQGLKEETQYF

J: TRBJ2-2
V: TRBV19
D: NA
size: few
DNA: TGTGCCAGTAGTATAGATAAATTTGCAGCGAACACCGGGGAGCTGTTTTTT
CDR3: CASSIDKFAANTGELFF

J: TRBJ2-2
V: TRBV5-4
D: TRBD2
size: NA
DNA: TGTGCCAGCAGCTTCGGGGGGAGGACGATAGGCACCGGGGAGCTGTTTTTT
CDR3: CASSFGGRTIGTGELFF

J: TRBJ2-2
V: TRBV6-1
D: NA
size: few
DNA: TGTGCCAGCGGGATGGGGCCCTACTACACCGGGGAGCTGTTTTTT
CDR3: CASGMGPYYTGELFF

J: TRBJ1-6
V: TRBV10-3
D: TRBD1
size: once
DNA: TGTGCCATCAGTGAGTCCGGACAGGGGGATGGCTATAATTCACCCCTCCACTTT
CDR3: CAISESGQGDGYNSPLHF

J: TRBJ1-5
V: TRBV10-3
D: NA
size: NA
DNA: TGTGCCATCAGTGTGACAGGCGATCAGCCCCAGCATTTT
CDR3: CAISVTGDQPQHF

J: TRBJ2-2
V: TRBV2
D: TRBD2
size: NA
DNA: TGTGCCAGCCGAGGGACTAGCGGGAACACCGGGGAGCTGTTTTTT
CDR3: CASRGTSGNTGELFF

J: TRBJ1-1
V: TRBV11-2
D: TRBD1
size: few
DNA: TGTGCCAGCAGCCCCCGACAGGGTGAAAGTGAAGCTTTCTTT
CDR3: CASSPRQGESEAFF

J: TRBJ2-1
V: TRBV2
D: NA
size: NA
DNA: TGTGCCAGCAGAGCTTACAATGAGCAGTTCTTC
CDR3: CASRAYNEQFF

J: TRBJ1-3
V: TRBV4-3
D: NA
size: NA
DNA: TGCGCCAGCAGCCCTCGGTCGGGCTCTGGAAACACCATATATTTT
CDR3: CASSPRSGSGNTIYF

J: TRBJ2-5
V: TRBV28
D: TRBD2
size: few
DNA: TGTGCCAGCAGTGGGACCGGACTAGCGGGAGGGCCCCGGGAGACCCAGTACTTC
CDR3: CASSGTGLAGGPRETQYF

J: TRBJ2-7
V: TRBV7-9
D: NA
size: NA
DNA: TGTGCCAGCAGCTTGGGGGGGGCTCCCCAGGGCGAGCAGTACTTC
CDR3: CASSLGGAPQGEQYF

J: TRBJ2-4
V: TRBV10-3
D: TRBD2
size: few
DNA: TGTGCCATCAGTGCGGGAGGGCTAGCCAAAAACATTCAGTACTTC
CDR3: CAISAGGLAKNIQYF

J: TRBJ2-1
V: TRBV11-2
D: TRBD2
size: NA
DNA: TGTGCCAGCAGCCCAAGCGGGGGGAGCTCCTACAATGAGCAGTTCTTC
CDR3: CASSPSGGSSYNEQFF

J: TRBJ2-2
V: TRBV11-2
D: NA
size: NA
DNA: TGTGCCAGCAGCTTAGATTCCGGGGGATACACCGGGGAGCTGTTTTTT
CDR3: CASSLDSGGYTGELFF

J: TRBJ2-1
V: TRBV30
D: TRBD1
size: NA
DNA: TGTGCCTGGAGCAGGGGGTCTAACAATGAGCAGTTCTTC
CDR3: CAWSRGSNNEQFF

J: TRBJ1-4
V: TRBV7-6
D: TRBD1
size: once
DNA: TGTGCCAGCAGCTCCACGGGACAGGGGGAAAAACTGTTTTTT
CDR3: CASSSTGQGEKLFF

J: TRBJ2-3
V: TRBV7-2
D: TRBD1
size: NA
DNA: TGTGCCAGCAGCTCCCCGCGGGACAGGGAGACTAGCAGGGATACGCAGTATTTT
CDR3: CASSSPRDRETSRDTQYF

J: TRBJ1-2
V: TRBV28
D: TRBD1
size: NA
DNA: TGTGCCAGCAGTCCGGACAGGGGGACGGTCTATGGCTACACCTTC
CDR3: CASSPDRGTVYGYTF

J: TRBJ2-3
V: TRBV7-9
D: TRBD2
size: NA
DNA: TGTTCCAGCAGCTTAAGGGCACTAGCGGGAAACACAGATACGCAGTATTTT
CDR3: CSSSLRALAGNTDTQYF

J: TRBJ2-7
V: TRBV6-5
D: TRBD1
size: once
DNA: TGTGCCAGCAGTTACTCGTCAGGGGGGCAGTACTTC
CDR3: CASSYSSGGQYF

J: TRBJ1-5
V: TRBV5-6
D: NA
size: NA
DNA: TGTGCCAGCAGCGACATGGGCCAGTCGGGCAATCAGCCCCAGCATTTT
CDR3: CASSDMGQSGNQPQHF

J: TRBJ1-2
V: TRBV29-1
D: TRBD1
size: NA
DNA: TGCAGCGTTGAAGTTATACAGGGGGATGGCTACACCTTC
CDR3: CSVEVIQGDGYTF